Shown below are 27 T cell receptor beta chains from a single sample sequenced in a study of CD8+CD57+ T cells in acquired aplastic anemia. Investigators profiled TCR beta VDJ and CDR3 from genomic DNA template. TCRdb reprocessed the reads with MiXCR, giving one entry per CDR3 protein. The repertoire includes 150,000 to 200,000 distinct CDR3 sequences, about half of them detected once, and under 3.5% sits in the top ten. Sequencing was performed on sorted CD4+, CD8+, or CD8+CD57+ T cells (not recorded which) from PBMCs. The source is a human donor in good health.

This clonotype was recorded many times. The V call is TRBV20-1, the J call TRBJ1-1; D gene ambiguous. The CDR3 is 13 residues long. CDR1 is DFQATT and CDR2 is SNEGSKA in the germline V gene (reference sequence). Trimming took off 0 bases at V and 1 base at J, with 6 bases between the two ends. The CDR3 DNA reads as TGCAGTGCTAGAGAATCCCCGAACACTGAAGCTTTCTTT. This encodes CSARESPNTEAFF.

The V and J genes are TRBV10-3 and TRBJ1-1; 12 bases fit TRBD1. V lost 7 bases to trimming and J lost 1 base; unmatched junction nucleotides: 4. The CDR3 is 15 residues long. CDR1 is ENHRY and CDR2 is SYGVKD in the germline V gene. CDR3 bases: TGTGCCATCAAGGGACAGGGGGCGTCGAACACTGAAGCTTTCTTT. Amino acids: CAIKGQGASNTEAFF.

This chain uses TRBV20-1 with TRBJ2-1; possibly TRBD2 for D (5 bases). V lost 1 base to trimming and J lost 7 bases, with 11 bases between them. The V gene's germline CDR1 is DFQATT and CDR2 SNEGSKA (reference sequence). The CDR3 length is 13 residues. Written as DNA, the CDR3 is TGCAGTGCTAGAGGCCGAGGGTGGAATGAGCAGTTCTTC. This codes for CSARGRGWNEQFF.

This clonotype has just a few counts. The chain is built from TRBV20-1 and TRBJ2-5; tentative D call: TRBD2 (5 bases). CDR1 is DFQATT, CDR2 SNEGSKA, per germline (reference sequence). Trimming removed 5 bases from V and 7 bases from J, with 17 bases in between. The CDR3 spans 13 residues. CDR3 residues: CSAQRTESGTQYF. Written as DNA, the CDR3 is TGCAGTGCTCAGAGGACTGAGTCGGGGACCCAGTACTTC.

This clonotype was detected only once. The V call is TRBV7-2, the J call TRBJ1-2; 10 nucleotides agree with TRBD1. The CDR3 has 14 amino acids. J gave up 11 bases and V 4 bases, and 10 bases lay outside the gene matches. Looked up from germline, CDR1 is SGHTA and CDR2 is FQGNSA. The CDR3 spells CASSSPGTGARYTF. The CDR3 DNA is TGTGCCAGCAGCTCACCCGGGACAGGGGCCCGTTACACCTTC.

This clonotype was recorded once. The chain uses TRBV20-1 and TRBJ2-3; D perhaps matches TRBD2 (7 bases). V shed 5 bases and J shed 4 bases, with 16 bases lying between them. CDR3 length: 14 amino acids. Germline V gene sequence: CDR1 DFQATT, CDR2 SNEGSKA (reference sequence). CDR3 DNA: TGCAGTGCTGGGGTCGGGGGGCTGGCAGATACGCAGTATTTT. Its protein product is CSAGVGGLADTQYF.

This sequence joins TRBV19 and TRBJ1-2, with 11 bases matching TRBD1. The CDR3 contains 14 residues. J gave up 6 bases and V 3 bases, and 3 bases lay outside the gene matches. The V gene's germline CDR1 is LNHDA and CDR2 SQIVND (reference sequence). The CDR3 sequence: CASSMDRGQNGYTF. The DNA of the CDR3 is TGTGCCAGTAGTATGGACAGGGGGCAGAATGGCTACACCTTC. Filled out from reference TRBV19 and TRBJ1-2, the complete variable domain reads DGGITQSPKYLFRKEGQNVTLSCEQNLNHDAMYWYRQDPGQGLRLIYYSQIVNDFQKGDIAEGYSVSREKKESFPLTVTSAQKNPTAFYLCASSMDRGQNGYTFGSGTRLTVV.

The rearrangement links TRBV6-1 to TRBJ2-3; 11 nucleotides align to TRBD2. The germline gives CDR1 MNHNS, CDR2 SASEGT. The CDR3 extends over 17 amino acids. V dropped 7 bases and J dropped 0; count of bases not matched to a gene: 9. CDR3 nucleotide sequence: TGTGCCAGCACAAATCGGGGACTAGCGGAAAGCACAGATACGCAGTATTTT. Translated: CASTNRGLAESTDTQYF.

J is TRBJ2-5 and V is TRBV12-3 or TRBV12-4; 14 nucleotides line up with TRBD2. The V and J ends lost 3 bases and 4 bases, in that order; junction bases with no gene match: 1. The CDR3 is 15 amino acids. The CDR3 is CASSFGTSGRETQYF. The CDR3 bases are TGTGCCAGCAGTTTCGGGACTAGCGGGAGAGAGACCCAGTACTTC.

The V and J genes are TRBV6-6 and TRBJ2-1, with 8 nucleotides matching TRBD1. Trimming at V came to 5 bases and at J to 10 bases, leaving 7 bases not matched to a gene. The length of the CDR3 is 13 residues. Looked up from germline, CDR1 is MNHNY and CDR2 is SVGAGI (reference sequence). CDR3 nucleotides: TGTGCCAGCAGTGGACAGGGAGGTGGCGAGCAGTTCTTC. This codes for CASSGQGGGEQFF.

The rearrangement uses TRBV20-1 and TRBJ1-1; 7 bases line up with TRBD1. The CDR3 sequence is 12 residues long. The junction had 3 bases not matched to a gene; V was cut back by 6 bases and J by 2 bases. Germline CDR1 and CDR2: DFQATT and SNEGSKA (reference sequence). CDR3: CSARGYNTEAFF. The CDR3 nucleotides are TGCAGTGCCAGGGGGTATAACACTGAAGCTTTCTTT.

This chain joins TRBV19 and TRBJ1-1; D gene unclear. This CDR3 contains 15 residues. V dropped 7 bases and J dropped 0 bases, with 15 bases sitting between them. Germline loops: CDR1 LNHDA, CDR2 SQIVND (reference sequence). This CDR3 reads CASTASDDLNTEAFF. The DNA for the CDR3 is TGTGCCAGTACCGCCTCAGATGACCTGAACACTGAAGCTTTCTTT.

This rearrangement joins TRBV12-3 or TRBV12-4 to TRBJ2-7; D is ambiguous. V was cut by 6 bases and J by 2 bases, with 11 bases left in between. This CDR3 is built from 13 residues. CDR3 sequence reads: CASSLTTPYEQYF. In DNA form, the CDR3 reads TGTGCCAGCAGCCTGACGACCCCCTACGAGCAGTACTTC.

This chain links TRBV2 with TRBJ1-1; TRBD1 is a possible D gene (6 bases). The CDR3 has 14 amino acids. V lost 0 bases and J lost 7, with 12 bases in between. Germline V gives CDR1 SNHLY, CDR2 FYNNEI. The CDR3, as DNA: TGTGCCAGCAGTGAAGCGGGCGGACAGATTGAAGCTTTCTTT. Translation gives CASSEAGGQIEAFF. Combining the CDR3 with reference TRBV2 and TRBJ1-1 gives the whole variable domain EPEVTQTPSHQVTQMGQEVILRCVPISNHLYFYWYRQILGQKVEFLVSFYNNEISEKSEIFDDQFSVERPDGSNFTLKIRSTKLEDSAMYFCASSEAGGQIEAFFGQGTRLTVV.

At least ten counts were recorded for this clonotype. This chain links TRBV7-9 with TRBJ1-1; D is possibly TRBD1 (5 bases). Germline V gene sequence: CDR1 SEHNR, CDR2 FQNEAQ (reference sequence). The V end lost 1 base, the J end lost 0 bases, and 9 bases lay between the germline ends. This CDR3 has 15 amino acids. CDR3 sequence: CASSLVGAMNTEAFF. The DNA of the CDR3 is TGTGCCAGCAGCTTAGTAGGGGCTATGAACACTGAAGCTTTCTTT. The full variable domain, completed using reference TRBV7-9 and TRBJ1-1, is DTGVSQNPRHKITKRGQNVTFRCDPISEHNRLYWYRQTLGQGPEFLTYFQNEAQLEKSRLLSDRFSAERPKGSFSTLEIQRTEQGDSAMYLCASSLVGAMNTEAFFGQGTRLTVV.

This clonotype was recorded many times. The chain uses TRBV12-3 or TRBV12-4 and TRBJ2-7, with 15 bases matching TRBD2. With 3 bases clipped from V and 3 bases from J, the junction kept 3 bases outside the gene matches. The CDR3 totals 16 residues. The CDR3 region has the DNA TGTGCCAGCAGTTTGGGACTAGCGGGAGGCCGCTACGAGCAGTACTTC. Its translation: CASSLGLAGGRYEQYF.

This chain joins TRBV15 and TRBJ1-1, with D tentatively TRBD1 (6 bases). Per germline, CDR1 LNHNV and CDR2 YYDKDF (reference sequence). Trimming shortened V by 7 bases and J by 1 base, and 19 bases separated the two germline ends. The CDR3 has 16 amino acids. Here the CDR3 DNA reads TGTGCCACCACCGGACGGCGCAGAGGGGGGAACACTGAAGCTTTCTTT. It codes for CATTGRRRGGNTEAFF.

J is TRBJ1-1 and V is TRBV29-1, with D possibly matching TRBD1 (5 bases). Per germline, CDR1 SQVTM and CDR2 ANQGSEA. The CDR3 sequence is 14 residues long. The CDR3 DNA follows: TGCCAGCTCACCACCGGAGCCAGGGCCACTGAAGCTTTCTTT. This translates into CQLTTGARATEAFF.

The table lists this clonotype with many counts. The rearrangement uses TRBV5-1 and TRBJ2-6, with TRBD2 as a possible D gene (5 bases). Trimming took off 0 bases at V and 0 bases at J, with 7 bases between the two ends. Germline loops: CDR1 SGHRS, CDR2 YFSETQ. The CDR3 has 16 residues. In DNA, the CDR3 is TGCGCCAGCAGCTTGGCGGGGTACTCTGGGGCCAACGTCCTGACTTTC. Its protein product is CASSLAGYSGANVLTF.

The chain has TRBV19 and TRBJ1-6; 7 bases are shared with TRBD1. Trimming removed 4 bases from V and 9 bases from J; junction bases left unmatched: 6. CDR1 is LNHDA, CDR2 SQIVND, per germline (reference sequence). The CDR3 is 14 residues long. The CDR3 region is CASSTLGQASPLHF. Written as DNA, the CDR3 is TGTGCCAGTAGTACCCTCGGACAGGCTTCACCCCTCCACTTT.

This clonotype was detected ten times or more. V is TRBV20-1 and J is TRBJ1-5, with D unresolved. Trimming left V 1 base short and J 2 bases short, with 6 bases between. The CDR3 sequence is 13 residues long. Looked up from germline, CDR1 is DFQATT and CDR2 is SNEGSKA (reference sequence). The CDR3: CSARVTGNQPQHF. CDR3 coding DNA: TGCAGTGCTAGAGTGACGGGCAATCAGCCCCAGCATTTT.

This clonotype came up many times. The chain has TRBV7-2 and TRBJ2-4; TRBD1 is a possible D gene (6 bases). This CDR3 comprises 13 residues. V was cut by 5 bases and J by 15 bases, with 20 bases left in between. Germline CDR1 SGHTA, CDR2 FQGNSA. This CDR3 is CASSLQGSGVRYF. The CDR3 coding sequence is TGTGCCAGCAGCCTCCAGGGTTCAGGGGTGAGGTACTTC.

This clonotype has more than one count but fewer than ten. The genes are TRBV25-1 and TRBJ1-1, with D possibly TRBD1 on 6 matching bases. This CDR3 has 15 amino acids. The ends were cut back, 0 bases at V and 5 bases at J, with 13 bases in the middle. Germline CDR1 reads MGHDK; CDR2 reads SYGVNS. The CDR3 nucleotides are TGTGCCAGCAGTGAATATAGCAGGGGTCGGACTGAAGCTTTCTTT. It yields the protein CASSEYSRGRTEAFF.

This clonotype came up many times. The gene calls are TRBV15 and TRBJ2-1; 8 positions agree with TRBD1. This CDR3 comprises 16 residues. Germline trimming cut 1 base from V and 5 bases from J; bases unmatched to any gene: 7. Germline CDR1 is LNHNV and CDR2 is YYDKDF (reference sequence). The DNA for the CDR3 is TGTGCCACCAGCAGAGCGGCCAGGGGGCGGAACAATGAGCAGTTCTTC. Amino acids: CATSRAARGRNNEQFF.

The V gene is TRBV11-2, the J gene TRBJ2-4, with D unresolved. The CDR3 covers 15 residues. V gave up 6 bases and J gave up 8 bases, with 20 bases separating them. The germline V gene has CDR1 SGHAT and CDR2 FQNNGV. The CDR3 DNA reads as TGTGCCAGCAGTTCCACCATGGAGAGGCGGTACATTCAGTACTTC. Translating gives CASSSTMERRYIQYF. The full variable domain, its missing parts supplied by reference TRBV11-2 and TRBJ2-4, is EAGVAQSPRYKIIEKRQSVAFWCNPISGHATLYWYQQILGQGPKLLIQFQNNGVVDDSQLPKDRFSAERLKGVDSTLKIQPAKLEDSAVYLCASSSTMERRYIQYFGAGTRLSVL.

The chain is built from TRBV20-1 and TRBJ2-7, with D perhaps matching TRBD1 or TRBD2 (6 bases each). The germline gives CDR1 DFQATT, CDR2 SNEGSKA (reference sequence). Trimming cost V 6 bases and J 4 bases, with 16 bases left between them. The CDR3 loop spans 13 amino acids. CDR3 residues: CSAGGGIQYEQYF. The CDR3 DNA is TGCAGTGCCGGAGGGGGAATACAATACGAGCAGTACTTC.

The CDR3 region is CASSDAVEGHQEQYF. CDR3 coding DNA: TGTGCCAGCAGTGACGCTGTTGAGGGACATCAAGAGCAGTACTTC. The rearrangement uses TRBV2 and TRBJ2-7; D might be TRBD1 (6 bases). Deletions cut 3 bases from V and 7 bases from J, with 19 bases between. Looked up from germline, CDR1 is SNHLY and CDR2 is FYNNEI. The CDR3 totals 15 residues.